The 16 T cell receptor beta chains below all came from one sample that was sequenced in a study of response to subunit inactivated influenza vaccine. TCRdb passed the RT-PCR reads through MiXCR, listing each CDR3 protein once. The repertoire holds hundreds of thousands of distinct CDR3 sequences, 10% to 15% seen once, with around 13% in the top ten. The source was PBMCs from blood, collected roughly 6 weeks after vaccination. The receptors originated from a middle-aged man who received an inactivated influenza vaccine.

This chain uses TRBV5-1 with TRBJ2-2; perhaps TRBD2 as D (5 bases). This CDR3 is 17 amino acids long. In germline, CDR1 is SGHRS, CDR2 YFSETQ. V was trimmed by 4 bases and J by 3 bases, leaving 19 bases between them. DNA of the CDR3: TGCGCCAGCAGCAGTTTCGGCGGGCGTACCGACACCGGGGAGCTGTTTTTT. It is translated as CASSSFGGRTDTGELFF.

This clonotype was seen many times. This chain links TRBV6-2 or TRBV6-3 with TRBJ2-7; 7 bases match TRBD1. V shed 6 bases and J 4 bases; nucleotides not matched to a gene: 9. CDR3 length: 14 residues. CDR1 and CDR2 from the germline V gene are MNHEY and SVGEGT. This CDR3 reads CASRTLTGWYEQYF. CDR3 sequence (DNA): TGTGCCAGCAGAACTCTGACAGGGTGGTACGAGCAGTACTTC.

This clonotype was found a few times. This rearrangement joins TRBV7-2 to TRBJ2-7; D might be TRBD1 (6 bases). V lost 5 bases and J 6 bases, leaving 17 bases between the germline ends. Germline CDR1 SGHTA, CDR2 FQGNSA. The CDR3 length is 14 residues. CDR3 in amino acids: CASSQGGSNGEQYF. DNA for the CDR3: TGTGCCAGCAGCCAAGGGGGATCAAACGGCGAGCAGTACTTC.

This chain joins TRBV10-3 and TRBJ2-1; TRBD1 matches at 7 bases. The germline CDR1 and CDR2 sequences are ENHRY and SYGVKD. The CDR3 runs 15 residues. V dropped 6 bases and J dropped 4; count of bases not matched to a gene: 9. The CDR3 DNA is TGTGCCATCAGATCCGGGACAGACGTATACAATGAGCAGTTCTTC. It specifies CAIRSGTDVYNEQFF.

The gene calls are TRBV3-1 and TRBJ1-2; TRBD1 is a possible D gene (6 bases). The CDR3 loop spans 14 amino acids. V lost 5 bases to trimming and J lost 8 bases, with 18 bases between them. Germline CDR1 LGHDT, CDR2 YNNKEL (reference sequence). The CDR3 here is CASSSTTGRSGYTF. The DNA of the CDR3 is TGTGCCAGCAGCTCTACCACAGGGCGTTCGGGCTACACCTTC.

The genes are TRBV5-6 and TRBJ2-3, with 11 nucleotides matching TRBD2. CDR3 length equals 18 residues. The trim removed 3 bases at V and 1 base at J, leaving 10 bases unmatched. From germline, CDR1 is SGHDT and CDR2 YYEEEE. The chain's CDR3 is CASSSDGLAGIRTDTQYF. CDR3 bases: TGTGCCAGCAGCTCCGATGGACTAGCGGGTATTCGCACAGATACGCAGTATTTT.

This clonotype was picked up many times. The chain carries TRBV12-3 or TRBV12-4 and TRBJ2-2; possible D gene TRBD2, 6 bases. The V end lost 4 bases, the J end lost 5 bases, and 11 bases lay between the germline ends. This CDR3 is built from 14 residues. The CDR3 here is CASSSTSSTGELFF. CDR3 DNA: TGTGCCAGCAGTTCAACTAGCTCAACCGGGGAGCTGTTTTTT.

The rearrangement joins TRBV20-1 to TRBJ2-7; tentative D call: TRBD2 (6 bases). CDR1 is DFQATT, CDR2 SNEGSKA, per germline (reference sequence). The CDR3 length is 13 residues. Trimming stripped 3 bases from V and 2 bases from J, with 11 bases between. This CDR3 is CSASADYTYEQYF. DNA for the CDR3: TGCAGTGCTAGCGCGGACTATACCTACGAGCAGTACTTC.

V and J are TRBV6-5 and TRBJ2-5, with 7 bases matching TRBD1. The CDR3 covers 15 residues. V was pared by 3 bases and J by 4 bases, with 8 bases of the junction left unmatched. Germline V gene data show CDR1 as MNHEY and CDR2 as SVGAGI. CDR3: CASSYGDRDGETQYF. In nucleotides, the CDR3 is TGTGCCAGCAGTTATGGTGACAGGGACGGAGAGACCCAGTACTTC.

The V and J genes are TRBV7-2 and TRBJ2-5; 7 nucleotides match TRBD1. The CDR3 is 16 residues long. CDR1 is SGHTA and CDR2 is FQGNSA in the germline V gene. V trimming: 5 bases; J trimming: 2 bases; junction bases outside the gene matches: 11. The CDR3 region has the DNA TGTGCCAGCAGCGCTGGGCCAGGGGGAAGGCAAGAGACCCAGTACTTC. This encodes CASSAGPGGRQETQYF.

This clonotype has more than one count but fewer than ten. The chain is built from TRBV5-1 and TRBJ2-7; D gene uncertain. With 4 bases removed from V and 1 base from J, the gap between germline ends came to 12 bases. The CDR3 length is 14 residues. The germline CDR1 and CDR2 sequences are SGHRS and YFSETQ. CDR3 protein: CASSPGSASYEQYF. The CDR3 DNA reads TGCGCCAGCAGCCCCGGCTCCGCTTCCTACGAGCAGTACTTC.

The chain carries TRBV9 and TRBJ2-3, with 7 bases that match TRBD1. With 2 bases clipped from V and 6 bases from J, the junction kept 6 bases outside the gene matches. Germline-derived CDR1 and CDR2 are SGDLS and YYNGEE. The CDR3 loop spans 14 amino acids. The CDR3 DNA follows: TGTGCCAGCAGCGTCAGACAGGGCTGGGATACGCAGTATTTT. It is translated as CASSVRQGWDTQYF.

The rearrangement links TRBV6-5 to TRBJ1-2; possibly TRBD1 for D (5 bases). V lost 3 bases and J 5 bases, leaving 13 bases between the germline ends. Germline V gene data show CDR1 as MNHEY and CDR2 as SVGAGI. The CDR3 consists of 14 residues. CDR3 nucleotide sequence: TGTGCCAGCAGTTATCAGGGACGGGGATATGGCTACACCTTC. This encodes CASSYQGRGYGYTF.

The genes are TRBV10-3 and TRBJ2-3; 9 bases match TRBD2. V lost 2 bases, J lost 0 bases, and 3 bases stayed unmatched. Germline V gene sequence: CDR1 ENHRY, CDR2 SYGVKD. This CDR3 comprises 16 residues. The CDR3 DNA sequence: TGTGCCATCAGTGAGCGAGCGGGGGGTAGCACAGATACGCAGTATTTT. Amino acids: CAISERAGGSTDTQYF.

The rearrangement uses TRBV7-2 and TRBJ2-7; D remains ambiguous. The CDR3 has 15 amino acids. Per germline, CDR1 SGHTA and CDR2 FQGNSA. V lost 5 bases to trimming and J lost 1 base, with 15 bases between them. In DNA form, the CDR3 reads TGTGCCAGCAGCAGCGACTCGATCCCTTCCTACGAGCAGTACTTC. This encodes CASSSDSIPSYEQYF.

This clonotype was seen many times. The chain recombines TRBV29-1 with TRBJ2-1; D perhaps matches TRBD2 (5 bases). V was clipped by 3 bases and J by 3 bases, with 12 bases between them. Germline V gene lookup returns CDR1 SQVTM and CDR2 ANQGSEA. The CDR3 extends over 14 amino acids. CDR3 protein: CSVEFRAGYNEQFF. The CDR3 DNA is TGCAGCGTTGAGTTTAGGGCGGGCTACAATGAGCAGTTCTTC.